This paragraph covers one T cell receptor (beta chain) sequence. The antigen remains unidentified. There are 15 residues in the CDR3. Germline V CDR1 and CDR2: SGDLS, YYNGEE. J lost 4 bases, V lost 4 bases, and 5 bases had no gene match. Method: immunoSEQ multiplex PCR; TCRdb's copy keeps in-frame clones and lacks some. The table lists more than 150,000 clones, over 80% of them singletons. The data stem from a study of T cell responses to AZD1222 COVID-19 vaccine. General observations from the study: An increase in Spike-specific TCR breadth and depth was observed after two AZD1222 doses. Across spike, vaccine-associated CD4 TCRs were found, dominant at 160-218 and 743-854. The repertoires were collected only after the peak T cell response. The reported proportion of spike-specific TCRs targeting unmutated variant regions was nearly half.

This clonotype originated in an adult in good health. Material: peripheral blood, obtained on day 0 of AZD1222 vaccination. This chain joins TRBV9 and TRBJ2-2, with 9 bases matching TRBD1. CDR3 coding DNA: TGTGCCAGCAGCACCACGGGACAGGGCACCGGGGAGCTGTTTTTT. Translating it yields CASSTTGQGTGELFF.